The rows below give T cell receptor beta chains drawn from one sample of a study of Graves' ophthalmopathy and Graves' hyperthyroidism. TCRdb independently ran MiXCR on the multiplex PCR reads; one entry per CDR3 protein. The data hold almost 750,000 distinct CDR3 sequences, with roughly two fifths observed a single time. Sequenced material: peripheral blood. The receptors come from an adult man with Graves' ophthalmopathy. CDR3s include the opening cysteine and the closing phenylalanine or tryptophan. Fields, in order: J gene, clone size, V gene, D gene, CDR3 protein, CDR3 DNA. The D gene is left open where the match is weak. The size of a clone is reported for some rows only, either as once, few or many, or as a class for expanded clones.

j_call: TRBJ2-5
clone_size: .
v_call: TRBV7-3
d_call: TRBD1
cdr3_aa: CASSLPGGGRETQYF
cdr3_nt: TGTGCCAGCAGCCTGCCAGGGGGCGGACGGGAGACCCAGTACTTC

j_call: TRBJ2-2
clone_size: .
v_call: TRBV7-9
d_call: .
cdr3_aa: CASSLGLSPGELFF
cdr3_nt: TGTGCCAGCAGCTTAGGTCTCTCGCCCGGGGAGCTGTTTTTT

j_call: TRBJ1-6
clone_size: .
v_call: TRBV12-3/TRBV12-4
d_call: TRBD1
cdr3_aa: CATRGIGGSPLHF
cdr3_nt: TGTGCCACCAGGGGGATAGGCGGTTCACCCCTCCACTTT

j_call: TRBJ2-2
clone_size: few
v_call: TRBV6-1
d_call: .
cdr3_aa: CASSDSDTGELFF
cdr3_nt: TGTGCCAGCAGTGATAGCGACACCGGGGAGCTGTTTTTT

j_call: TRBJ1-5
clone_size: .
v_call: TRBV19
d_call: .
cdr3_aa: CASSIQYAQPQHF
cdr3_nt: TGTGCCAGTAGTATACAGTACGCCCAGCCCCAGCATTTT

j_call: TRBJ1-1
clone_size: many
v_call: TRBV15
d_call: .
cdr3_aa: CATSEGGGPKAFF
cdr3_nt: TGTGCCACCAGCGAAGGGGGGGGACCCAAGGCTTTCTTT

j_call: TRBJ1-3
clone_size: many
v_call: TRBV7-8
d_call: .
cdr3_aa: CASSLDRTVSGNTIYF
cdr3_nt: TGTGCCAGCAGCTTAGACAGGACAGTCTCTGGAAACACCATATATTTT

j_call: TRBJ2-5
clone_size: .
v_call: TRBV7-9
d_call: TRBD2
cdr3_aa: CASSWETSGRLETQYF
cdr3_nt: TGTGCCAGCAGCTGGGAGACTAGCGGGAGACTAGAGACCCAGTACTTC

j_call: TRBJ1-1
clone_size: few
v_call: TRBV19
d_call: .
cdr3_aa: CASSIRGMGVDHTEAFF
cdr3_nt: TGTGCCAGTAGTATTAGAGGGATGGGAGTTGATCACACTGAAGCTTTCTTT

j_call: TRBJ2-5
clone_size: .
v_call: TRBV10-3
d_call: .
cdr3_aa: CAISETRNTYQETQYF
cdr3_nt: TGTGCCATCAGTGAGACCCGGAATACGTATCAAGAGACCCAGTACTTC

j_call: TRBJ2-5
clone_size: .
v_call: TRBV11-2
d_call: TRBD2
cdr3_aa: CASSLESGVKETQYF
cdr3_nt: TGTGCCAGCAGCTTAGAGAGCGGGGTCAAAGAGACCCAGTACTTC

j_call: TRBJ2-7
clone_size: few
v_call: TRBV11-2
d_call: TRBD1
cdr3_aa: CASRKAGGADYEQYF
cdr3_nt: TGTGCCAGCAGGAAAGCAGGGGGCGCCGACTACGAGCAGTACTTC

j_call: TRBJ1-6
clone_size: many
v_call: TRBV5-1
d_call: TRBD1
cdr3_aa: CASSLRQGQDSPLHF
cdr3_nt: TGCGCCAGCAGCCTGAGACAGGGGCAGGATTCACCCCTCCACTTT

j_call: TRBJ1-5
clone_size: many
v_call: TRBV10-1
d_call: .
cdr3_aa: CASSESAGQPQHF
cdr3_nt: TGCGCCAGCAGTGAGTCTGCGGGTCAGCCCCAGCATTTT

j_call: TRBJ1-1
clone_size: .
v_call: TRBV6-6
d_call: .
cdr3_aa: CASSLLLTVNTEAFF
cdr3_nt: TGTGCCAGCAGTTTACTCCTGACGGTGAACACTGAAGCTTTCTTT

j_call: TRBJ1-5
clone_size: many
v_call: TRBV12-3/TRBV12-4
d_call: .
cdr3_aa: CASSFSGGNQPQHF
cdr3_nt: TGTGCCAGCAGTTTTAGCGGGGGCAATCAGCCCCAGCATTTT

j_call: TRBJ1-1
clone_size: many
v_call: TRBV7-9
d_call: .
cdr3_aa: CASSPRGNTEAFF
cdr3_nt: TGTGCCAGCAGCCCCCGGGGGAACACTGAAGCTTTCTTT

j_call: TRBJ2-2
clone_size: .
v_call: TRBV10-3
d_call: TRBD2
cdr3_aa: CAVPSSGGNANTGELFF
cdr3_nt: TGTGCCGTACCATCTAGCGGGGGAAACGCGAACACCGGGGAGCTGTTTTTT

j_call: TRBJ2-7
clone_size: many
v_call: TRBV10-3
d_call: TRBD1
cdr3_aa: CAISVQGAYEQYF
cdr3_nt: TGTGCCATCAGTGTCCAGGGGGCCTACGAGCAGTACTTC

j_call: TRBJ1-1
clone_size: .
v_call: TRBV10-3
d_call: .
cdr3_aa: CAISYSTGFNTEAFF
cdr3_nt: TGTGCCATCAGTTACTCGACAGGATTTAACACTGAAGCTTTCTTT